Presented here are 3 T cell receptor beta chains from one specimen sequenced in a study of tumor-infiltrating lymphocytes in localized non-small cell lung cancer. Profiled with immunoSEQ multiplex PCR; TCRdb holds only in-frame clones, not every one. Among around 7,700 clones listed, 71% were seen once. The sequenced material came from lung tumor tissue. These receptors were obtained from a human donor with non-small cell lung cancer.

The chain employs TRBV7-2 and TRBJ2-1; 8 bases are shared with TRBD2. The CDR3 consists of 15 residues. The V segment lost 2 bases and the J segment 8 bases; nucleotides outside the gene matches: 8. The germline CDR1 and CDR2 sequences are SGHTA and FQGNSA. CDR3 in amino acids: CASSLPRGGLDEQFF. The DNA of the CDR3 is TGTGCCAGCAGCTTACCCCGGGGGGGCCTGGATGAGCAGTTCTTC.

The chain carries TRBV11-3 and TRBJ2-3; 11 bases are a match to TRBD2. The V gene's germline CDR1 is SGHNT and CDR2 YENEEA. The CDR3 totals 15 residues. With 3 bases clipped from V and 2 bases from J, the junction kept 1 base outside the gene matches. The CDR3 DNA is TGTGCCAGCAGCTTTAGCGGGGGGGCCACAGATACGCAGTATTTT. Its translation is CASSFSGGATDTQYF.

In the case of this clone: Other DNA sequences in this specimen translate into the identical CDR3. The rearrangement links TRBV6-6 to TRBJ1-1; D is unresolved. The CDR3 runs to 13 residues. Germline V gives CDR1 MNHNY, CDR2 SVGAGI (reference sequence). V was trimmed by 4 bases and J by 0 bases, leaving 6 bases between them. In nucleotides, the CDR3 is TGTGCCAGCAGTTTACAGCTGAACACTGAAGCTTTCTTT. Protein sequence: CASSLQLNTEAFF.